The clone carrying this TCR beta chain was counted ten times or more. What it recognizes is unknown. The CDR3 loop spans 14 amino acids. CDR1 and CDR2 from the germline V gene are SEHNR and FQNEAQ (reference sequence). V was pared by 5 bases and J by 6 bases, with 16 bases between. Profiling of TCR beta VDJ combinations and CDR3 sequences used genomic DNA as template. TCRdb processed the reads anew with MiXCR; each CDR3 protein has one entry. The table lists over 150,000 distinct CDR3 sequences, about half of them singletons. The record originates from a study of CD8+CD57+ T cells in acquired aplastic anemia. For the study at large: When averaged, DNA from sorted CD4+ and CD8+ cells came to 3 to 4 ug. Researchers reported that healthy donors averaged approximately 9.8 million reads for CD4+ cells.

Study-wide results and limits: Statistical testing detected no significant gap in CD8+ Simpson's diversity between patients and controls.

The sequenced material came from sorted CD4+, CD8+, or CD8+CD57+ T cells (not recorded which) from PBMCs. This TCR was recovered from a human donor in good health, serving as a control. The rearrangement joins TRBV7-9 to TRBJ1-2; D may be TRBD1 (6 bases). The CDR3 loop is CASSPRGGADGYTF. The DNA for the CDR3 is TGTGCCAGCAGCCCAAGAGGGGGGGCGGATGGCTACACCTTC.